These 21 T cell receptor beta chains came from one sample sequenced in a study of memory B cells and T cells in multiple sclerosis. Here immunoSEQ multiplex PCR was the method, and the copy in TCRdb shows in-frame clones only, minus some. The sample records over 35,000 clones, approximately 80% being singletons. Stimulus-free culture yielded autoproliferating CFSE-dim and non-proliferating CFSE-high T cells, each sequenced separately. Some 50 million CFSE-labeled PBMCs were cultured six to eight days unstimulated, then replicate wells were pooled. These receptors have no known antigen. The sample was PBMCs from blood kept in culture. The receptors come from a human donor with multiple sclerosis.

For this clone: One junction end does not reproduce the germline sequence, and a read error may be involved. CDR3 loop: CASSAEAVYYGHTF. In DNA, the CDR3 is TGTGCCAGCAGTGCTGAAGCTGTATACTATGGCCACACCTTC. The J gene is TRBJ1-2, the V gene TRBV2; no firm D call. This CDR3 spans 14 amino acids. Looked up from germline, CDR1 is SNHLY and CDR2 is FYNNEI.

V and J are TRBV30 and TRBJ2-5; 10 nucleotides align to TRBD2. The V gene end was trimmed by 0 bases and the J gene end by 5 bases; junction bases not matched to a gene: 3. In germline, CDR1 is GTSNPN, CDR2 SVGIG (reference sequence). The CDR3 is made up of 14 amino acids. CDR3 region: CAWSVLAGHETQYF. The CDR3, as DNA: TGTGCCTGGAGTGTACTAGCGGGGCACGAGACCCAGTACTTC.

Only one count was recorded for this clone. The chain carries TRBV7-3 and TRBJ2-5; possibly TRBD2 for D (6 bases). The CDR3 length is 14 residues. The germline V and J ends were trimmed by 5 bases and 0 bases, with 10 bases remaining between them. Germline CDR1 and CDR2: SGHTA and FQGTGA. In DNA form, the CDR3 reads TGTGCCAGCAGCCCCGGGACTCACCAAGAGACCCAGTACTTC. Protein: CASSPGTHQETQYF.

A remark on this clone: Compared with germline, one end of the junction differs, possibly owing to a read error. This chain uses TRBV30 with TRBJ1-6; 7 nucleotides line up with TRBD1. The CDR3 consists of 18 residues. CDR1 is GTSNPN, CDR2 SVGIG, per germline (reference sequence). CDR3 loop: CAWSAYYASGQHNSPPHF. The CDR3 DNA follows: TGTGCCTGGAGTGCTTACTACGCCTCGGGACAGCATAATTCACCCCCCCACTTT.

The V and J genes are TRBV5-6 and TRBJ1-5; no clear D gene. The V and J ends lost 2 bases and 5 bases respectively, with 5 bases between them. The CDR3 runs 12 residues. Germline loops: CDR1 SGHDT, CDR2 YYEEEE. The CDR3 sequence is CASSFSDQPQHF. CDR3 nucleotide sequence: TGTGCCAGCAGCTTTTCAGATCAGCCCCAGCATTTT.

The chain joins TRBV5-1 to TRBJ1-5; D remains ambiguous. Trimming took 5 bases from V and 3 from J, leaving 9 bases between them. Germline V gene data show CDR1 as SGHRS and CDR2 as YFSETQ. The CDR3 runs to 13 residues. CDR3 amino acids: CASRRGFNQPQHF. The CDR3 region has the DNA TGCGCCAGCAGAAGAGGGTTCAATCAGCCCCAGCATTTT.

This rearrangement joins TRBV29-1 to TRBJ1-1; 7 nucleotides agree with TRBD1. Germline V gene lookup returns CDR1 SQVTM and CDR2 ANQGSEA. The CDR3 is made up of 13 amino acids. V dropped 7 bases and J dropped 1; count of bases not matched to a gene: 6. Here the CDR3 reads CSAVGQPNTEAFF. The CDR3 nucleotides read TGCAGCGCCGTGGGACAGCCGAACACTGAAGCTTTCTTT. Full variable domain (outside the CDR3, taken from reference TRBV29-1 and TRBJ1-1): SAVISQKPSRDICQRGTSLTIQCQVDSQVTMMFWYRQQPGQSLTLIATANQGSEATYESGFVIDKFPISRPNLTFSTLTVSNMSPEDSSIYLCSAVGQPNTEAFFGQGTRLTVV.

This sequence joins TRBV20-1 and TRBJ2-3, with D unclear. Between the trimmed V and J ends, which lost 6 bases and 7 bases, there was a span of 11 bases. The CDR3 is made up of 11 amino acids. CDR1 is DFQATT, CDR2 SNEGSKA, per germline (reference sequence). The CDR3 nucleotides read TGCAGTGCCACTCCTCGGAATACGCAGTATTTT. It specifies CSATPRNTQYF.

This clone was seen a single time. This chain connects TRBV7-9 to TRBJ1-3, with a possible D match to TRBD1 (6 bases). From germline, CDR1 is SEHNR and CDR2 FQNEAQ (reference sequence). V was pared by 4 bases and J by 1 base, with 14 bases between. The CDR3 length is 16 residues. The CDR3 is CASSSWTAFSGNTIYF. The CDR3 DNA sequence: TGTGCCAGCAGCTCATGGACAGCCTTTTCTGGAAACACCATATATTTT. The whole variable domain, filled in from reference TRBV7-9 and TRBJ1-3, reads DTGVSQNPRHKITKRGQNVTFRCDPISEHNRLYWYRQTLGQGPEFLTYFQNEAQLEKSRLLSDRFSAERPKGSFSTLEIQRTEQGDSAMYLCASSSWTAFSGNTIYFGEGSWLTVV.

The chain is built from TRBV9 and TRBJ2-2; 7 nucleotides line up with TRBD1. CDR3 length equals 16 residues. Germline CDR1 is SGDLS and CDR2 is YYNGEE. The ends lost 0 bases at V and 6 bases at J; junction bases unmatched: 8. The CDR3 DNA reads TGTGCCAGCAGCGTAGACCGGGCAGGGGGTGCCGGGGAGCTGTTTTTT. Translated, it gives CASSVDRAGGAGELFF.

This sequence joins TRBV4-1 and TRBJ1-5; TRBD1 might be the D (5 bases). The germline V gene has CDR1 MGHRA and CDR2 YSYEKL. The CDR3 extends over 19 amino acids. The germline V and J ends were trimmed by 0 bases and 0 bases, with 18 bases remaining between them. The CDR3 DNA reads TGCGCCAGCAGCCAAGATCGGGGGTGGGGAACATATAGCAATCAGCCCCAGCATTTT. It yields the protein CASSQDRGWGTYSNQPQHF.

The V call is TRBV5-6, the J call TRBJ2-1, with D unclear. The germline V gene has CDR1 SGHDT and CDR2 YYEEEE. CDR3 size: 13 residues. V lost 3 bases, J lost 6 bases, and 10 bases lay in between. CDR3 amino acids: CASSWATRNEQFF. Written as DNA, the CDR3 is TGTGCCAGCAGCTGGGCAACACGCAATGAGCAGTTCTTC.

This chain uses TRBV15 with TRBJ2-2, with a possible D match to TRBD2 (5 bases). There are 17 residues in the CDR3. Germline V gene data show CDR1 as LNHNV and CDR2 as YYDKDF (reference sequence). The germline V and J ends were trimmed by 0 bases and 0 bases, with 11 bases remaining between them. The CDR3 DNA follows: TGTGCCACCAGCAGAGATGGGAGTCCGTCGAACACCGGGGAGCTGTTTTTT. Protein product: CATSRDGSPSNTGELFF.

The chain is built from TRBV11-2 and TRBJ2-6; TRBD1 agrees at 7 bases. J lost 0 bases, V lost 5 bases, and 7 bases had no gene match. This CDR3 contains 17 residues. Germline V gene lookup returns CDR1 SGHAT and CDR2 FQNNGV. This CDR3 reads CASSQGQYLSGANVLTF. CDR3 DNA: TGTGCCAGCAGCCAGGGACAGTATCTCTCTGGGGCCAACGTCCTGACTTTC.

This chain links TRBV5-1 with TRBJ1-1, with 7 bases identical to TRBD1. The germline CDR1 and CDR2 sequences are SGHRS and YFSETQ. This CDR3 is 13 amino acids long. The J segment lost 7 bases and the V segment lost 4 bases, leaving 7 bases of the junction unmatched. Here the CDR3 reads CASSATGAGEAFF. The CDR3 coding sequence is TGCGCCAGCAGCGCTACAGGGGCGGGTGAAGCTTTCTTT.

CDR3 loop: CASSLAAAGRSGASTYEQYF. In DNA, the CDR3 is TGTGCCAGCAGCTTAGCCGCAGCAGGGAGAAGCGGGGCAAGCACCTACGAGCAGTACTTC. The chain links TRBV7-8 to TRBJ2-7, with 7 bases matching TRBD2. With 0 bases clipped from V and 2 bases from J, the junction kept 19 bases outside the gene matches. The germline CDR1 and CDR2 sequences are SGHVS and FQNEAQ. CDR3 length equals 20 residues.

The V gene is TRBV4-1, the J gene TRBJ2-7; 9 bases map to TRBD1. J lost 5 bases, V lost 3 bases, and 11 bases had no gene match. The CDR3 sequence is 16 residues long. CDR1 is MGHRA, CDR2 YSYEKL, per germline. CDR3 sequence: CASSQMPGQGPHEQYF. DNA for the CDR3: TGCGCCAGCAGCCAGATGCCGGGACAGGGTCCCCACGAGCAGTACTTC.

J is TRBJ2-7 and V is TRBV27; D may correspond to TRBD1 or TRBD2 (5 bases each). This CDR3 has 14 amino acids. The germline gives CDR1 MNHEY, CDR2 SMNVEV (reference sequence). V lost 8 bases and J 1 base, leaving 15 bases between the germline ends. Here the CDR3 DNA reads TGTGCCAGCTCCCGGCCGGGACGGTCCTACGAGCAGTACTTC. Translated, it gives CASSRPGRSYEQYF.

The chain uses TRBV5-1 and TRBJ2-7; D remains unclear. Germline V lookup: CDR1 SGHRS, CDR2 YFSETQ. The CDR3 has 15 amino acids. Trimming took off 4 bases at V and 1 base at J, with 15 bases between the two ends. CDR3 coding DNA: TGCGCCAGCAGCGGTGACGGATCCTATTCCTACGAGCAGTACTTC. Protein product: CASSGDGSYSYEQYF.

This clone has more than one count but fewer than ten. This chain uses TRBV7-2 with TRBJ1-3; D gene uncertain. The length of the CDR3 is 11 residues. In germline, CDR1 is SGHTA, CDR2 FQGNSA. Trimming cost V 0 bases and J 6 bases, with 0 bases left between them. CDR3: CASSLANTIYF. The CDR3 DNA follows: TGTGCCAGCAGCTTAGCAAACACCATATATTTT. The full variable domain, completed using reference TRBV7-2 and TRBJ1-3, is GAGVSQSPSNKVTEKGKDVELRCDPISGHTALYWYRQSLGQGLEFLIYFQGNSAPDKSGLPSDRFSAERTGGSVSTLTIQRTQQEDSAVYLCASSLANTIYFGEGSWLTVV.

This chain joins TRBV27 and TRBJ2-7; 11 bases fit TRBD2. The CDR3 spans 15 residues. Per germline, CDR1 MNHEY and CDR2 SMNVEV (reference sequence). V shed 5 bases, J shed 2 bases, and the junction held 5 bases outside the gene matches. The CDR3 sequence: CASSHGTSGAYEQYF. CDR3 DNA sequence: TGTGCCAGCAGTCACGGGACTAGCGGAGCCTACGAGCAGTACTTC.